One and the same sample provided the 4 T cell receptor beta chains below, sequenced in a study of PD-1 blockade in classical Hodgkin lymphoma. Each of the patients experienced relapse following autologous stem cell transplantation, and their brentuximab vedotin exposure differed. Repertoires were generated with immunoSEQ multiplex PCR, while TCRdb's copy carries only in-frame clones and drops some. This table has some 100,000 clones, approximately 92% appearing once. The source material was peripheral blood mononuclear cells (PBMCs), sampled at baseline. Source of these receptors: a human donor with classical Hodgkin lymphoma.

V and J are TRBV2 and TRBJ2-7; D possibly corresponds to TRBD1 (5 bases). This CDR3 contains 13 residues. The germline V and J ends were trimmed by 6 bases and 6 bases, with 15 bases remaining between them. The germline V gene has CDR1 SNHLY and CDR2 FYNNEI. In nucleotides, the CDR3 is TGTGCCAGCAGCCTCTACAGTGGGGCCGAGCAGTACTTC. This encodes CASSLYSGAEQYF.

The rearrangement joins TRBV30 to TRBJ1-1; D is undetermined. The CDR3 has 13 residues. The germline CDR1 and CDR2 sequences are GTSNPN and SVGIG (reference sequence). Trimming removed 3 bases at V and 1 base at J, with 9 bases between. The CDR3 here is CAWRRAGNTEAFF. For the CDR3, the DNA is TGTGCCTGGAGACGGGCTGGGAACACTGAAGCTTTCTTT.

The genes are TRBV29-1 and TRBJ2-5; D is uncertain. Germline CDR1 and CDR2: SQVTM and ANQGSEA. V dropped 6 bases and J dropped 5 bases, with 13 bases sitting between them. The CDR3 spans 12 residues. CDR3 nucleotide sequence: TGCAGCGTCGCGATCCCCCCGGAGACCCAGTACTTC. Its translation: CSVAIPPETQYF.

In DNA form, the CDR3 reads TGTGCCATCAGTGAGAGGGACAGTAACGGCTACACCTTC. Its translation: CAISERDSNGYTF. The chain links TRBV10-3 to TRBJ1-2, with 7 bases matching TRBD1. Germline assignment: CDR1 ENHRY and CDR2 SYGVKD. This CDR3 has 13 amino acids. V lost 2 bases to trimming and J lost 8 bases; unmatched junction nucleotides: 5.